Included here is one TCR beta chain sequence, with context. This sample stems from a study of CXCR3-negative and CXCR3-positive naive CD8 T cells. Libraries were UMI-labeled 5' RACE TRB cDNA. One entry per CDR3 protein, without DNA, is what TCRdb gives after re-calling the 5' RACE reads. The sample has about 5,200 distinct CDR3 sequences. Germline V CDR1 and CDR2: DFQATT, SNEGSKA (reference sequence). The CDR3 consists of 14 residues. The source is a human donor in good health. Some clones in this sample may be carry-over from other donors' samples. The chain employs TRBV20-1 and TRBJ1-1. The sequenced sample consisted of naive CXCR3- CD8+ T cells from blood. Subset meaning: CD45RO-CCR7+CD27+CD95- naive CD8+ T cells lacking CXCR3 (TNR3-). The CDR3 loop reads CSARDQDSRTEAFF.